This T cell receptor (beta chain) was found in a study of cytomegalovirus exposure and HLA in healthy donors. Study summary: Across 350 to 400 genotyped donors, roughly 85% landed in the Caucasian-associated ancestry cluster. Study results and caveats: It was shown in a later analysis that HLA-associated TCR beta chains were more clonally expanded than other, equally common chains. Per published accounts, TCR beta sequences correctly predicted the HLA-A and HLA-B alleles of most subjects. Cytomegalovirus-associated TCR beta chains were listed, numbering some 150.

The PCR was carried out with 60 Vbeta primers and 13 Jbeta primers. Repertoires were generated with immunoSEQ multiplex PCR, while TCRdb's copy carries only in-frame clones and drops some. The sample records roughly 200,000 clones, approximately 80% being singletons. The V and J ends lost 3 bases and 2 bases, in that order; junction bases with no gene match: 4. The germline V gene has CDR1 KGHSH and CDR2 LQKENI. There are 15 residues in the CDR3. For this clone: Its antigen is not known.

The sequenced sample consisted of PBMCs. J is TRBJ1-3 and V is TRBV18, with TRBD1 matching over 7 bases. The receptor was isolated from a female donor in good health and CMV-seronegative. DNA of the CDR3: TGTGCCAGCTCACCGAACAGGGGAACTGGAAACACCATATATTTT. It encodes CASSPNRGTGNTIYF.